Presented here are 22 T cell receptor beta chains from one specimen sequenced in a study of blood T cell repertoires in COVID-19 (dated by TCRdb to about 2020). Library preparation was by the immunoSEQ multiplex PCR assay. Not all clones reach the TCRdb copy of this immuneACCESS table, which keeps in-frame sequences only. Checked studies attribute under half of the gap to unresolved V genes and leave the rest unexplained. The sample includes some 100,000 clones, with roughly 92% observed a single time. Clones ranked in the top ten supply 2.1% of the sample. The sequenced sample was peripheral blood. Every receptor here comes from a man aged 50 to 59 with active COVID-19.

The chain recombines TRBV7-2 with TRBJ2-3, with TRBD2 matching over 8 bases. The CDR3 spans 17 residues. Germline lookup yields CDR1 SGHTA and CDR2 FQGNSA. The ends lost 1 base at V and 3 bases at J; junction bases unmatched: 9. The CDR3: CASSLDPGLGPTDTQYF. CDR3 nucleotides: TGTGCCAGCAGCTTAGACCCGGGACTAGGGCCGACAGATACGCAGTATTTT. The full variable domain, rest sourced from reference TRBV7-2 and TRBJ2-3, is GAGVSQSPSNKVTEKGKDVELRCDPISGHTALYWYRQSLGQGLEFLIYFQGNSAPDKSGLPSDRFSAERTGGSVSTLTIQRTQQEDSAVYLCASSLDPGLGPTDTQYFGPGTRLTVL.

This chain joins TRBV14 and TRBJ2-2; no clear D gene. This CDR3 has 14 residues. Looked up from germline, CDR1 is SGHDN and CDR2 is FVKESK. V was trimmed by 0 bases and J by 5 bases, leaving 7 bases between them. The CDR3 DNA follows: TGTGCCAGCAGCCAAGATCGGGTAACCGGGGAGCTGTTTTTT. Its translation is CASSQDRVTGELFF. Variable domain in full (rest from reference TRBV14 and TRBJ2-2): EAGVTQFPSHSVIEKGQTVTLRCDPISGHDNLYWYRRVMGKEIKFLLHFVKESKQDESGMPNNRFLAERTGGTYSTLKVQPAELEDSGVYFCASSQDRVTGELFFGEGSRLTVL.

The DNA for the CDR3 is TGTGCCAGCTCATCCCGGACAGGGCAGACCGGGGAGCTGTTTTTT. It encodes CASSSRTGQTGELFF. The J gene is TRBJ2-2, the V gene TRBV18, with 8 bases lining up with TRBD1. The J segment lost 5 bases and the V segment lost 5 bases, leaving 7 bases of the junction unmatched. Germline V gene sequence: CDR1 KGHSH, CDR2 LQKENI. The CDR3 spans 15 residues.

In DNA, the CDR3 is TGTGCCAGCAGCTACCTCGGGGCAGGGGGTACTGAAGCTTTCTTT. This codes for CASSYLGAGGTEAFF. The chain has TRBV5-5 and TRBJ1-1, with 7 bases that match TRBD1. Trimming at V came to 3 bases and at J to 5 bases, leaving 10 bases not matched to a gene. Germline V lookup: CDR1 SGHKS, CDR2 YYEKEE (reference sequence). The CDR3 is 15 amino acids.

V gene TRBV6-2 or TRBV6-3 combines with J gene TRBJ1-1, with 7 nucleotides matching TRBD1. The CDR3 has 18 residues. V shed 1 base and J 1 base; nucleotides not matched to a gene: 12. CDR1 MNHEY and CDR2 SVGEGT come from the germline V gene. CDR3 sequence reads: CASSYFRQGAMSNTEAFF. For the CDR3, the DNA is TGTGCCAGCAGTTACTTCCGACAGGGAGCGATGTCGAACACTGAAGCTTTCTTT.

The rearrangement links TRBV7-3 to TRBJ2-6, with D possibly TRBD2 on 5 matching bases. The CDR3 loop spans 16 amino acids. Germline CDR1 and CDR2: SGHTA and FQGTGA. Trimming stripped 5 bases from V and 0 bases from J, with 11 bases between. The CDR3: CASSQRATSGANVLTF. In nucleotides, the CDR3 is TGTGCCAGCAGCCAGAGGGCCACCTCTGGGGCCAACGTCCTGACTTTC.

The CDR3 DNA reads TGTGCCACCAGTGATTCCGCAGACTACTATGGCTACACCTTC. Its translation is CATSDSADYYGYTF. The chain joins TRBV24-1 to TRBJ1-2; D is undetermined. V lost 2 bases to trimming and J lost 3 bases, with 9 bases between them. CDR1 is KGHDR, CDR2 SFDVKD, per germline. The CDR3 consists of 14 residues.

The rearrangement uses TRBV6-1 and TRBJ1-4; weak D call: TRBD1 (5 bases). Germline loops: CDR1 MNHNS, CDR2 SASEGT. V was pared by 2 bases and J by 6 bases, with 13 bases between. The CDR3 runs 15 residues. The CDR3 nucleotides read TGTGCCAGCAGTGAAAAGGGGAAGGGGTATGAAAAACTGTTTTTT. Translated: CASSEKGKGYEKLFF.

The chain uses TRBV5-1 and TRBJ2-3; 10 nucleotides align to TRBD1. V lost 0 bases to trimming and J lost 4 bases; unmatched junction nucleotides: 2. The CDR3 consists of 15 residues. CDR1 and CDR2 (germline): SGHRS, YFSETQ. This CDR3 reads CASSLAGTGADTQYF. CDR3 nucleotides: TGCGCCAGCAGCTTGGCGGGGACAGGGGCAGATACGCAGTATTTT. The full variable domain, with the rest looked up from reference TRBV5-1 and TRBJ2-3, is KAGVTQTPRYLIKTRGQQVTLSCSPISGHRSVSWYQQTPGQGLQFLFEYFSETQRNKGNFPGRFSGRQFSNSRSEMNVSTLELGDSALYLCASSLAGTGADTQYFGPGTRLTVL.

This chain connects TRBV5-6 to TRBJ1-3; weak D call: TRBD1 (5 bases). In germline, CDR1 is SGHDT, CDR2 YYEEEE. Deletions cut 4 bases from V and 0 bases from J, with 14 bases between. CDR3 length: 16 residues. CDR3 DNA sequence: TGTGCCAGCAGCAGTCGTGGACACTTCTCTGGAAACACCATATATTTT. This translates into CASSSRGHFSGNTIYF.

The V and J genes are TRBV6-5 and TRBJ1-5; 11 bases are a match to TRBD1. CDR3 size: 15 residues. V was pared by 8 bases and J by 7 bases, with 10 bases of the junction left unmatched. The germline V gene encodes CDR1 MNHEY and CDR2 SVGAGI. The CDR3 is CASLLGQGAQQPQHF. The CDR3 nucleotides are TGTGCCAGCCTACTAGGACAGGGGGCGCAACAGCCCCAGCATTTT.

This rearrangement joins TRBV12-3 or TRBV12-4 to TRBJ1-5, with D perhaps matching TRBD1 (5 bases). V lost 4 bases and J lost 4, with 8 bases in between. The CDR3 has 13 amino acids. CDR3 sequence: CASSSHRNQPQHF. As DNA, the CDR3 is TGTGCCAGCAGTTCGCACAGGAATCAGCCCCAGCATTTT.

This clone has only a few counts. This rearrangement joins TRBV5-1 to TRBJ2-3, with TRBD2 matching over 12 bases. The CDR3 length is 15 residues. V shed 9 bases, J shed 2 bases, and the junction held 7 bases outside the gene matches. Germline V gives CDR1 SGHRS, CDR2 YFSETQ. CDR3 residues: CATRLAGVVTDTQYF. The CDR3 DNA is TGCGCCACCCGACTAGCGGGAGTGGTCACAGATACGCAGTATTTT.

The chain recombines TRBV6-5 with TRBJ2-5; 8 bases fit TRBD1. Germline V gene lookup returns CDR1 MNHEY and CDR2 SVGAGI. Trimming took 3 bases from V and 5 from J; bases not matched to a gene: 8. The CDR3 sequence is 15 residues long. CDR3: CASSYRRRQGETQYF. The CDR3 bases are TGTGCCAGCAGTTATCGTCGCCGACAGGGGGAGACCCAGTACTTC.

V usage is TRBV6-5 and J usage is TRBJ2-2; 12 bases are shared with TRBD2. CDR3 size: 16 residues. V lost 4 bases, J lost 5 bases, and 5 bases stayed unmatched. Germline CDR1 is MNHEY and CDR2 is SVGAGI. The CDR3: CASSLTSGSRTGELFF. The CDR3 bases are TGTGCCAGCAGTTTGACTAGCGGGAGTCGGACCGGGGAGCTGTTTTTT.

This chain connects TRBV7-2 to TRBJ2-7; TRBD2 might be the D (6 bases). CDR3 size: 13 residues. The germline CDR1 and CDR2 sequences are SGHTA and FQGNSA. The V end was cut by 8 bases, the J end by 3 bases, with 14 bases between. The CDR3 nucleotides read TGTGCCAGCGCCGTTGTTAGCGGCTACGAGCAGTACGTC. Its translation: CASAVVSGYEQYV.

This clone was seen once. The rearrangement joins TRBV2 to TRBJ2-7, with D tentatively TRBD2 (5 bases). Per germline, CDR1 SNHLY and CDR2 FYNNEI. The CDR3 is 12 amino acids. The V end was cut by 4 bases, the J end by 3 bases, with 7 bases between. CDR3 protein: CASSVSGYEQYV. CDR3 nucleotides: TGTGCCAGCAGTGTCAGCGGCTACGAGCAGTACGTC.

This clone occurred once. The V gene is TRBV15, the J gene TRBJ1-4, with D maybe TRBD1 (5 bases). Trimming pared 4 bases from V and 6 bases from J, leaving 12 bases between. Looked up from germline, CDR1 is LNHNV and CDR2 is YYDKDF (reference sequence). This CDR3 comprises 14 residues. CDR3 nucleotides: TGTGCCACCAGCACAGGGTTGATTGATGAAAAACTGTTTTTT. Its protein product is CATSTGLIDEKLFF.

The chain uses TRBV5-4 and TRBJ1-1; 12 bases match TRBD1. The CDR3 consists of 15 residues. Germline V gene lookup returns CDR1 SGHNT and CDR2 YYREEE (reference sequence). The ends lost 3 bases at V and 6 bases at J; junction bases unmatched: 6. CDR3 sequence: CASSSPGQGASEAFF. DNA for the CDR3: TGTGCCAGCAGCTCTCCGGGACAGGGGGCGTCTGAAGCTTTCTTT.

The chain links TRBV27 to TRBJ2-1; 9 nucleotides line up with TRBD1. The CDR3 consists of 16 residues. Germline lookup yields CDR1 MNHEY and CDR2 SMNVEV (reference sequence). Unmatched junction bases numbered 9, after V lost 2 bases and J lost 7 bases. The CDR3 sequence: CASSLQGQGLWNEQFF. In DNA, the CDR3 is TGTGCCAGCAGTTTACAGGGACAGGGTTTGTGGAATGAGCAGTTCTTC.

V is TRBV30 and J is TRBJ2-6, with D possibly matching TRBD1 (5 bases). The CDR3 runs to 16 residues. Deletions cut 2 bases from V and 1 base from J, with 12 bases between. Germline lookup yields CDR1 GTSNPN and CDR2 SVGIG (reference sequence). CDR3 coding DNA: TGTGCCTGGAGTCGGGCAGGGTGGTCTGGGGCCAACGTCCTGACTTTC. Translation gives CAWSRAGWSGANVLTF.

In its sample, this clone was seen once. This sequence joins TRBV29-1 and TRBJ2-1; D is perhaps TRBD1 (6 bases). Germline V gives CDR1 SQVTM, CDR2 ANQGSEA. Trimming stripped 1 base from V and 6 bases from J, with 13 bases between. CDR3 length: 14 amino acids. CDR3 bases: TGCAGCGTTGAAGTGGGCAGGGGAGCCAATGAGCAGTTCTTC. The encoded protein is CSVEVGRGANEQFF.